The TCR beta chain under discussion was sequenced for a study of CD8 T cells in Susac syndrome. Trimming removed 0 bases from V and 3 bases from J, with 18 bases in between. Germline V gene sequence: CDR1 SGHTA, CDR2 FQGNSA. The CDR3 covers 17 residues. Negative isolation was applied to CD8+ and CD4+ T cells, and FACS enrichment was applied to TEMRA cells. With random hexamers, about 0.5 to 1 ug RNA was reverse transcribed. By means of immunoSEQ multiplex PCR, TCR beta CDR3 spanning 54 Vbeta and 13 Jbeta underwent amplification. One entry per CDR3 protein results from TCRdb running MiXCR on the immunoSEQ multiplex PCR reads. The sample contains 100,000 to 150,000 distinct CDR3 sequences, roughly 95% of which appear only once.

The chain carries TRBV7-2 and TRBJ2-7; D might be TRBD2 (5 bases). The clonotype originates from a human donor in good health. The sequenced material came from CD4+ T cells from PBMCs. DNA for the CDR3: TGTGCCAGCAGCTTAGCTCAAGGGCATCAACGGGACTACGAGCAGTACTTC. Translated: CASSLAQGHQRDYEQYF.